This entry lists 26 T cell receptor beta chains sequenced from one sample in a study of blood T cells in healthy people across ages. The authors ran a second PCR of about 6 to 12 cycles using a sample-barcoded 5' primer and a J-beta primer mix. Via MiXCR, TCRdb re-called the 5' RACE reads, giving one row per CDR3 protein. The sample lists over 1.5 million distinct CDR3 sequences, 49% occurring once. The sample taken for sequencing was blood. The receptors stem from a woman between 35 and 50 years old in good health.

J is TRBJ2-3 and V is TRBV7-2; the D call may be TRBD1 or TRBD2 (5 bases each). The CDR3 is 18 residues long. V dropped 0 bases and J dropped 0 bases, with 16 bases sitting between them. CDR1 is SGHTA, CDR2 FQGNSA, per germline. CDR3 residues: CASSLAASRETSTDTQYF. The DNA of the CDR3 is TGTGCCAGCAGCTTAGCGGCTAGCAGGGAGACTAGCACAGATACGCAGTATTTT.

This chain joins TRBV20-1 and TRBJ1-5, with unresolved D. CDR1 and CDR2 (germline): DFQATT, SNEGSKA (reference sequence). The CDR3 runs 13 residues. V was shortened by 1 base and J by 6 bases, with 10 bases between the two germline ends. DNA of the CDR3: TGCAGTGCTAGAGGTGCAGGAGGTCAGCCCCAGCATTTT. As protein: CSARGAGGQPQHF.

This chain uses TRBV5-6 with TRBJ2-3; 8 bases map to TRBD1. This CDR3 has 16 amino acids. V was pared by 3 bases and J by 5 bases, with 11 bases of the junction left unmatched. Germline CDR1 is SGHDT and CDR2 is YYEEEE. The CDR3 coding sequence is TGTGCCAGCAGCTATGGACAGGGTGGGAGTCGAGATACGCAGTATTTT. Translation: CASSYGQGGSRDTQYF.

This sequence joins TRBV7-9 and TRBJ2-1, with TRBD2 matching 10 bases. The CDR3 totals 16 residues. Germline CDR1 SEHNR, CDR2 FQNEAQ (reference sequence). Germline trimming cut 2 bases from V and 6 bases from J; bases unmatched to any gene: 7. The CDR3 spells CASSLSLAGVRNEQFF. The CDR3 nucleotides are TGTGCCAGCAGCTTATCGCTAGCGGGGGTCCGCAATGAGCAGTTCTTC.

This clonotype has more than one count but fewer than ten. The V and J genes are TRBV18 and TRBJ2-7; 7 nucleotides align to TRBD2. Losses at the gene ends were 5 bases for V and 1 base for J; bases not matched to a gene: 8. CDR3 size: 15 residues. CDR1 KGHSH and CDR2 LQKENI come from the germline V gene. The CDR3 DNA reads as TGTGCCAGCTCATCCGGACTAGGAAGGTCCTACGAGCAGTACTTC. Translated: CASSSGLGRSYEQYF.

A few counts support this clonotype. The J gene is TRBJ2-1, the V gene TRBV6-2 or TRBV6-3; D call uncertain. The V end was cut by 2 bases, the J end by 2 bases, with 7 bases between. Germline-derived CDR1 and CDR2 are MNHEY and SVGEGT. This CDR3 contains 14 residues. In nucleotides, the CDR3 is TGTGCCAGCAGTTACGAGACACCCTACAATGAGCAGTTCTTC. This gives the protein CASSYETPYNEQFF.

The chain recombines TRBV27 with TRBJ2-5; either TRBD1 or TRBD2 may fit D (5 bases each). The DNA matches TRBJ2-7 better at its end, which makes the J call doubtful. CDR1 and CDR2 (germline): MNHEY, SMNVEV (reference sequence). The CDR3 spans 15 residues. CDR3 coding DNA: TGTGCCAGCAGTTTGAGAGGGGTTTACTGGGACGAGCAGTACTTC. It encodes CASSLRGVYWDEQYF.

This clonotype has just one count. V and J are TRBV27 and TRBJ2-1; 11 positions agree with TRBD2. The CDR3 extends over 15 amino acids. Germline V gives CDR1 MNHEY, CDR2 SMNVEV (reference sequence). The V and J ends lost 4 bases and 7 bases, in that order; junction bases with no gene match: 6. The CDR3: CASSWLAGGGNEQFF. DNA of the CDR3: TGTGCCAGCAGTTGGCTAGCGGGGGGCGGGAATGAGCAGTTCTTC.

This chain connects TRBV6-5 to TRBJ1-4; D remains unclear. Germline values: CDR1 MNHEY, CDR2 SVGAGI. This CDR3 spans 14 amino acids. V dropped 4 bases and J dropped 5 bases, with 11 bases sitting between them. CDR3 protein: CASSSGSLNEKLFF. CDR3 in DNA: TGTGCCAGCAGTTCGGGCTCCCTCAATGAAAAACTGTTTTTT.

The CDR3 reads CASRASGGASYEQYF. The CDR3 DNA reads as TGTGCCAGCAGAGCTAGCGGGGGGGCTTCCTACGAGCAGTACTTC. This chain connects TRBV6-5 to TRBJ2-7; TRBD2 agrees at 12 bases. Germline CDR1 is MNHEY and CDR2 is SVGAGI. V gave up 6 bases and J gave up 1 base; unmatched junction bases: 4. The CDR3 loop spans 15 amino acids.

J is TRBJ2-1 and V is TRBV9; weak D call: TRBD2 (6 bases). The DNA end is a closer match to TRBJ2-7, so the J assignment may be wrong. CDR3 length: 14 amino acids. CDR1 and CDR2 (germline): SGDLS, YYNGEE. The CDR3: CASMGGGTYNEQYF. DNA of the CDR3: TGTGCCAGCATGGGGGGAGGAACCTACAATGAGCAGTACTTC.

The chain carries TRBV20-1 and TRBJ1-4; tentative D call: TRBD1 (6 bases). Germline V lookup: CDR1 DFQATT, CDR2 SNEGSKA (reference sequence). V lost 7 bases and J lost 2, with 14 bases in between. The CDR3 covers 14 residues. For the CDR3, the DNA is TGCAGTGTCCCGAACAGGGCGACTAATGAAAAACTGTTTTTT. Its protein is CSVPNRATNEKLFF.

V usage is TRBV5-6 and J usage is TRBJ1-6, with a possible D match to TRBD1 (5 bases). Trimming took 2 bases from V and 2 from J, leaving 14 bases between them. Germline V gives CDR1 SGHDT, CDR2 YYEEEE. CDR3 length equals 17 residues. CDR3: CASSLQAFGAYNSPLHF. Here the CDR3 DNA reads TGTGCCAGCAGCTTACAGGCCTTCGGGGCCTATAATTCACCCCTCCACTTT.

This clonotype has a handful of counts. The gene calls are TRBV4-2 and TRBJ2-3; 8 bases fit TRBD2. V was clipped by 0 bases and J by 3 bases; unmatched bases: 8. This CDR3 is built from 17 residues. CDR1 is LGHNA and CDR2 is YNFKEQ in the germline V gene. CDR3 DNA sequence: TGTGCCAGCAGCCAAGATCCCCTGGCGGGGGGTACAGATACGCAGTATTTT. It is translated as CASSQDPLAGGTDTQYF.

The J gene is TRBJ1-2, the V gene TRBV12-5; D is perhaps TRBD1 (6 bases). CDR1 is LGHNT, CDR2 FRNRAP, per germline. Trimming pared 7 bases from V and 4 bases from J, leaving 16 bases between. CDR3 size: 14 residues. CDR3 DNA: TGTGCTAGTGCCTATTCTGGGGGGCTCTATGGCTACACCTTC. Translation gives CASAYSGGLYGYTF.

This clonotype was seen a single time. The rearrangement links TRBV4-1 to TRBJ1-1, with unresolved D. Germline CDR1 and CDR2: MGHRA and YSYEKL. This CDR3 has 13 amino acids. V was trimmed by 2 bases and J by 2 bases, leaving 6 bases between them. The CDR3 is CASSQNYNTEAFF. DNA for the CDR3: TGCGCCAGCAGCCAAAATTACAACACTGAAGCTTTCTTT.

The chain combines TRBV20-1 with TRBJ2-3; TRBD1 is a possible D gene (6 bases). Trimming left V 6 bases short and J 0 bases short, with 10 bases between. The CDR3 is 13 amino acids. The V gene's germline CDR1 is DFQATT and CDR2 SNEGSKA (reference sequence). The CDR3 DNA reads as TGCAGTGCCACAGGGTCTAGCACAGATACGCAGTATTTT. Translated: CSATGSSTDTQYF.

The rearrangement joins TRBV6-1 to TRBJ2-7; TRBD2 matches at 11 bases. The CDR3 consists of 15 residues. J lost 4 bases, V lost 4 bases, and 6 bases had no gene match. Germline CDR1 and CDR2: MNHNS and SASEGT. CDR3 loop: CASSATSGVFYEQYF. As DNA, the CDR3 is TGTGCCAGCAGTGCGACTAGCGGGGTCTTTTACGAGCAGTACTTC.

The chain joins TRBV6-6 to TRBJ1-2; no clear D gene. CDR1 is MNHNY and CDR2 is SVGAGI in the germline V gene (reference sequence). V was shortened by 6 bases and J by 3 bases, with 11 bases between the two germline ends. The CDR3 is 13 residues long. The CDR3 coding sequence is TGTGCCAGCAGAACAGATCTGGACTATGGCTACACCTTC. Translating it yields CASRTDLDYGYTF.

This clonotype has a handful of counts. As DNA, the CDR3 is TGCAGTGCTTTATTAGCGGGGGGTTTTACCTACGAGCAGTACTTC. Its translation: CSALLAGGFTYEQYF. This chain links TRBV20-1 with TRBJ2-7, with 10 nucleotides matching TRBD2. The CDR3 extends over 15 amino acids. V lost 5 bases and J lost 2; bases outside the gene matches: 9. CDR1 is DFQATT and CDR2 is SNEGSKA in the germline V gene (reference sequence).

This chain links TRBV7-2 with TRBJ2-4; D possibly matches TRBD1 or TRBD2 (5 bases each). V was pared by 5 bases and J by 0 bases, with 11 bases between. CDR3 length: 15 residues. Per germline, CDR1 SGHTA and CDR2 FQGNSA. CDR3 DNA sequence: TGTGCCAGCAGCACCAGAGGGACAGCCAAAAACATTCAGTACTTC. Protein sequence: CASSTRGTAKNIQYF.

Turning to this clonotype: A read error is possible here, since a much larger clone lies one base away. V usage is TRBV10-3 and J usage is TRBJ2-5; 8 nucleotides line up with TRBD1. The J call is in doubt because the DNA end fits TRBJ2-7 better. Germline CDR1 and CDR2: ENHRY and SYGVKD. The CDR3 extends over 14 amino acids. CDR3 nucleotide sequence: TGTGCCATCAGTGAGGCAGGGGGCCTCTACGAGCAGTACTTC. It is translated as CAISEAGGLYEQYF.

This clonotype appeared once. The rearrangement joins TRBV9 to TRBJ1-5; D unclear. V lost 0 bases and J 0 bases, leaving 7 bases between the germline ends. The CDR3 spans 15 residues. Per germline, CDR1 SGDLS and CDR2 YYNGEE. In nucleotides, the CDR3 is TGTGCCAGCAGCGTAGATGGTGATAGCAATCAGCCCCAGCATTTT. Its translation: CASSVDGDSNQPQHF. Using reference TRBV9 and TRBJ1-5 for the parts outside the CDR3, the full variable domain is DSGVTQTPKHLITATGQRVTLRCSPRSGDLSVYWYQQSLDQGLQFLIQYYNGEERAKGNILERFSAQQFPDLHSELNLSSLELGDSALYFCASSVDGDSNQPQHFGDGTRLSIL.

This clonotype was seen a handful of times. This sequence joins TRBV2 and TRBJ1-2; a weak D match, TRBD1 (5 bases). V dropped 7 bases and J dropped 2 bases, with 20 bases sitting between them. This CDR3 spans 16 amino acids. Germline V gene sequence: CDR1 SNHLY, CDR2 FYNNEI. CDR3 amino acids: CASTESRGLKNYGYTF. The DNA for the CDR3 is TGTGCCAGCACCGAGAGTCGGGGCCTTAAGAACTATGGCTACACCTTC.

As concerns this clonotype: A junction end diverges from the germline sequence, so it may reflect a read error. J is TRBJ2-3 and V is TRBV5-1; possibly TRBD1 for D (6 bases). This CDR3 contains 16 residues. Looked up from germline, CDR1 is SGHRS and CDR2 is YFSETQ. CDR3 in amino acids: CASSLAATGYPDTQYF. CDR3 DNA: TGCGCCAGCAGCTTGGCCGCCACAGGGTATCCAGATACCCAGTATTTT.

This rearrangement joins TRBV27 to TRBJ2-3; D is ambiguous. The germline V gene has CDR1 MNHEY and CDR2 SMNVEV (reference sequence). This CDR3 region has 13 residues. Trimming took off 8 bases at V and 2 bases at J, with 11 bases between the two ends. CDR3 sequence (DNA): TGTGCCAGCGGTTATTCGGCCACAGATACGCAGTATTTT. Encoded protein: CASGYSATDTQYF.